Listed here are 19 T cell receptor beta chains from one sample, sequenced in a study of cytomegalovirus exposure and HLA in healthy donors. PCR involved 60 Vbeta and 13 Jbeta primers. Repertoires were generated with immunoSEQ multiplex PCR, while TCRdb's copy carries only in-frame clones and drops some. The repertoire holds about 170,000 clones, with about 85% as singletons. Sequences were obtained from PBMCs. The receptors originated from a man aged 25 to 40 in good health and CMV-seropositive.

In this sample, this clone turned up once. This chain connects TRBV5-1 to TRBJ1-4; 7 nucleotides line up with TRBD1. The trim removed 4 bases at V and 0 bases at J, leaving 3 bases unmatched. The CDR3 spans 15 residues. In germline, CDR1 is SGHRS, CDR2 YFSETQ. CDR3 loop: CASSRQGATNEKLFF. CDR3 in DNA: TGCGCCAGCAGCCGACAGGGAGCAACTAATGAAAAACTGTTTTTT.

This chain uses TRBV29-1 with TRBJ2-5; 12 nucleotides line up with TRBD1. J lost 3 bases, V lost 2 bases, and 4 bases had no gene match. The germline CDR1 and CDR2 sequences are SQVTM and ANQGSEA. The CDR3 contains 15 residues. The CDR3 sequence is CSVERDRGLEETQYF. Written as DNA, the CDR3 is TGCAGCGTTGAACGGGACAGGGGGCTCGAAGAGACCCAGTACTTC.

The chain's CDR3 is CASSLGLLAAPQETQYF. CDR3 nucleotides: TGTGCCAGCAGCTTAGGGTTGCTAGCGGCCCCACAAGAGACCCAGTACTTC. The chain uses TRBV7-9 and TRBJ2-5, with 7 positions matching TRBD2. V dropped 1 base and J dropped 2; count of bases not matched to a gene: 10. The CDR3 length is 17 residues. Germline V lookup: CDR1 SEHNR, CDR2 FQNEAQ (reference sequence).

The chain has TRBV19 and TRBJ2-1, with D perhaps matching TRBD1 (5 bases). The V end was cut by 9 bases, the J end by 3 bases, with 12 bases between. Germline V lookup: CDR1 LNHDA, CDR2 SQIVND (reference sequence). The CDR3 covers 13 residues. CDR3 nucleotide sequence: TGTGCCAGCCGTGGGGCGAGCTACAATGAGCAGTTCTTC. Translation gives CASRGASYNEQFF.

The chain is built from TRBV2 and TRBJ1-1; D is ambiguous. The CDR3 is 13 residues long. Germline V CDR1 and CDR2: SNHLY, FYNNEI. Trimming took off 4 bases at V and 1 base at J, with 7 bases between the two ends. DNA for the CDR3: TGTGCCAGCAGTGTGAGGGAGAACACTGAAGCTTTCTTT. As protein: CASSVRENTEAFF.

This clone was picked up one time. The CDR3 DNA is TGTGCCAGCTCACCGCAGGATAGGGAGACCCAGTACTTC. Encoded protein: CASSPQDRETQYF. J is TRBJ2-5 and V is TRBV18; D call uncertain. The CDR3 covers 13 residues. V was pared by 3 bases and J by 5 bases, with 10 bases between. CDR1 and CDR2 (germline): KGHSH, LQKENI.

This clone occurred a few times. This chain uses TRBV5-1 with TRBJ2-7; 8 bases line up with TRBD1. The J segment lost 1 base and the V segment lost 7 bases, leaving 7 bases of the junction unmatched. Germline V CDR1 and CDR2: SGHRS, YFSETQ. The CDR3 totals 14 residues. The DNA for the CDR3 is TGCGCCAGCGGACCCGGGACAGGTTCCTACGAGCAGTACTTC. Encoded protein: CASGPGTGSYEQYF.

In this sample, this clone turned up once. V gene TRBV18 combines with J gene TRBJ2-7, with a weak D call TRBD2 (6 bases). CDR1 and CDR2 (germline): KGHSH, LQKENI. The V and J ends lost 3 bases and 5 bases respectively, with 20 bases between them. This CDR3 region has 16 residues. The CDR3 nucleotides are TGTGCCAGCTCACCGCCGGGACTCGCTGTACACCACGAGCAGTACTTC. Encoded protein: CASSPPGLAVHHEQYF. Full variable domain (remainder filled in from reference TRBV18 and TRBJ2-7): NAGVMQNPRHLVRRRGQEARLRCSPMKGHSHVYWYRQLPEEGLKFMVYLQKENIIDESGMPKERFSAEFPKEGPSILRIQQVVRGDSAAYFCASSPPGLAVHHEQYFGPGTRLTVT.

The chain is built from TRBV5-1 and TRBJ1-1; 8 bases agree with TRBD1. CDR3 size: 15 residues. The germline CDR1 and CDR2 sequences are SGHRS and YFSETQ. Trimming cost V 1 base and J 5 bases; bases outside gene matches: 7. The CDR3, as DNA: TGCGCCAGCAGCTTGCTTGCAGGGGGCTATACTGAAGCTTTCTTT. The encoded protein is CASSLLAGGYTEAFF.

This chain joins TRBV7-2 and TRBJ2-1; possibly TRBD2 for D (7 bases). V was cut by 6 bases and J by 7 bases, with 22 bases left in between. From germline, CDR1 is SGHTA and CDR2 FQGNSA. The CDR3 covers 16 residues. CDR3 residues: CASSPRGEGLENEQFF. As DNA, the CDR3 is TGTGCCAGCAGTCCTAGGGGGGAGGGCTTGGAGAATGAGCAGTTCTTC.

This chain connects TRBV5-5 to TRBJ2-7, with 9 positions matching TRBD1. The CDR3 loop spans 15 amino acids. Germline CDR1 reads SGHKS; CDR2 reads YYEKEE (reference sequence). J lost 3 bases, V lost 5 bases, and 9 bases had no gene match. Here the CDR3 DNA reads TGTGCCAGCAGACCCCGGACAGGGGCGGGCTACGAGCAGTACTTC. Translated: CASRPRTGAGYEQYF.

The gene calls are TRBV7-2 and TRBJ1-5, with a tentative D call TRBD1 (6 bases). CDR1 is SGHTA and CDR2 is FQGNSA in the germline V gene. V lost 5 bases and J lost 5, with 10 bases in between. This CDR3 region has 13 residues. CDR3 loop: CASSVNRDQPQHF. The CDR3, as DNA: TGTGCCAGCAGCGTCAACAGGGATCAGCCCCAGCATTTT.

The chain combines TRBV5-1 with TRBJ1-4, with TRBD1 matching over 7 bases. V dropped 4 bases and J dropped 3; count of bases not matched to a gene: 6. Germline-derived CDR1 and CDR2 are SGHRS and YFSETQ. The CDR3 is 15 residues long. The CDR3 nucleotides are TGCGCCAGCAGCCTATACAGGGGTCCTAATGAAAAACTGTTTTTT. Its protein product is CASSLYRGPNEKLFF.

CDR3: CARSLLAGGTDTQYF. DNA of the CDR3: TGTGCCAGAAGCTTACTAGCGGGAGGCACAGATACGCAGTATTTT. The chain recombines TRBV7-5 with TRBJ2-3; TRBD2, as called in the table, went unchecked against the DNA. TRBV7-5 is shown as a pseudogene. This CDR3 has 15 residues.

This chain joins TRBV6-4 and TRBJ2-3, with TRBD2 matching over 13 bases. The CDR3 is 17 residues long. The J segment lost 11 bases and the V segment lost 0 bases, leaving 11 bases of the junction unmatched. Germline V gene lookup returns CDR1 MRHNA and CDR2 SNTAGT. Written as DNA, the CDR3 is TGTGCCAGCAGTGACTCAAGGACTAGCGGGAGCGGCGGGGTGCAGTATTTT. The encoded protein is CASSDSRTSGSGGVQYF.

CDR3 residues: CASNTGWTDTQYF. For the CDR3, the DNA is TGTGCCAGCAATACAGGGTGGACAGATACGCAGTATTTT. The chain uses TRBV11-3 and TRBJ2-3, with D perhaps TRBD1 (6 bases). V lost 7 bases to trimming and J lost 3 bases, with 11 bases between them. Per germline, CDR1 SGHNT and CDR2 YENEEA. The CDR3 runs 13 residues. Looking up the rest from reference TRBV11-3 and TRBJ2-3 gives the full variable domain: EAGVVQSPRYKIIEKKQPVAFWCNPISGHNTLYWYLQNLGQGPELLIRYENEEAVDDSQLPKDRFSAERLKGVDSTLKIQPAELGDSAVYLCASNTGWTDTQYFGPGTRLTVL.

As to this clone: The sample holds other DNA sequences that translate to the same CDR3. V and J are TRBV15 and TRBJ2-3; D may be TRBD1 (6 bases). This CDR3 comprises 15 residues. V was trimmed by 0 bases and J by 1 base, leaving 8 bases between them. The germline V gene has CDR1 LNHNV and CDR2 YYDKDF (reference sequence). CDR3 region: CATSRDHRGTDTQYF. The CDR3, as DNA: TGTGCCACCAGCAGAGACCACAGGGGCACAGATACGCAGTATTTT.

The chain uses TRBV2 and TRBJ2-1; TRBD2 matches 14 bases. From germline, CDR1 is SNHLY and CDR2 FYNNEI. The CDR3 consists of 15 residues. After removal of 4 bases from V and 7 bases from J, the junction contained 3 bases not matched to a gene. CDR3 bases: TGTGCCAGCAGTGGACTAGCGGGGGGGAGGAATGAGCAGTTCTTC. This gives the protein CASSGLAGGRNEQFF.

The CDR3 nucleotides are TGTGCCAGCAGCTTAGAGATCGGCGGTAGTGCTCAGCCCCAGCATTTT. The encoded protein is CASSLEIGGSAQPQHF. The chain links TRBV7-8 to TRBJ1-5, with D unclear. Trimming removed 1 base at V and 6 bases at J, with 16 bases between. The V gene's germline CDR1 is SGHVS and CDR2 FQNEAQ. The CDR3 is 16 amino acids.